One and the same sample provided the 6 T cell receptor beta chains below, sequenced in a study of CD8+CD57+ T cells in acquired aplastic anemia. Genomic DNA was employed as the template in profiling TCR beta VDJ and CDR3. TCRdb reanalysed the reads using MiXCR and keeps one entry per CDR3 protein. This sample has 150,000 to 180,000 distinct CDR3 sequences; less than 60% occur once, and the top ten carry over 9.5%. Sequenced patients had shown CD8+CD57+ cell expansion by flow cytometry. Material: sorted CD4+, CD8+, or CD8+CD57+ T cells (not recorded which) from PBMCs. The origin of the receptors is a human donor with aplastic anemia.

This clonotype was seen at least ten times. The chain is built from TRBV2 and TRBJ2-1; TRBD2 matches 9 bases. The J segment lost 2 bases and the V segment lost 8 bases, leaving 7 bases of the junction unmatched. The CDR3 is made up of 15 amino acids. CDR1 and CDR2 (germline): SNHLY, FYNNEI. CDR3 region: CASRLAGAPYNEQFF. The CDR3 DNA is TGTGCCAGCCGCTTAGCGGGGGCCCCCTACAATGAGCAGTTCTTC.

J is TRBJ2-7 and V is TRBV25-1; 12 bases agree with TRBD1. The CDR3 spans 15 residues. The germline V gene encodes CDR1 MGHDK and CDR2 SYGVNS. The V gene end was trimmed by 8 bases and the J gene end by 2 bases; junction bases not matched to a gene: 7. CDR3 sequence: CASGTGGGQTYEQYF. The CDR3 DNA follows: TGTGCCAGCGGGACAGGGGGCGGACAAACCTACGAGCAGTACTTC.

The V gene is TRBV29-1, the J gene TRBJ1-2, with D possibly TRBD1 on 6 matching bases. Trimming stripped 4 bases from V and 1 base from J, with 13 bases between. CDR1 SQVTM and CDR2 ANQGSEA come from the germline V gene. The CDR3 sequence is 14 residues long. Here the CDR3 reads CSVARDTYNYGYTF. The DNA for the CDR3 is TGCAGCGTTGCGCGGGACACCTATAACTATGGCTACACCTTC. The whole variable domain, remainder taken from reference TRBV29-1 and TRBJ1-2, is SAVISQKPSRDICQRGTSLTIQCQVDSQVTMMFWYRQQPGQSLTLIATANQGSEATYESGFVIDKFPISRPNLTFSTLTVSNMSPEDSSIYLCSVARDTYNYGYTFGSGTRLTVV.

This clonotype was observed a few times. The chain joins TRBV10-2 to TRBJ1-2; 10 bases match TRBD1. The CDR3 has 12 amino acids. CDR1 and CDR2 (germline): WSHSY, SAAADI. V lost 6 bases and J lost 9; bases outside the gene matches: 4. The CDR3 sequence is CASSVDRGSYTF. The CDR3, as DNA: TGCGCCAGCAGCGTGGACAGGGGGAGCTACACCTTC.

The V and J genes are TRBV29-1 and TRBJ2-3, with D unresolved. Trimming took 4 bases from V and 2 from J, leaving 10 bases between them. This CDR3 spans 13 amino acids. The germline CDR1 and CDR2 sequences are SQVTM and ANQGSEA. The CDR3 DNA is TGCAGCGTTGGGCAACTACTCACAGATACGCAGTATTTT. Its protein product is CSVGQLLTDTQYF.

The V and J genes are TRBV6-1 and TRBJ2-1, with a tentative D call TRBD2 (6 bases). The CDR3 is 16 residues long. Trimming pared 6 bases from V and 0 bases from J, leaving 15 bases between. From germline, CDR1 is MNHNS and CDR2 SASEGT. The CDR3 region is CASSRPGGSSYNEQFF. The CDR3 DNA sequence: TGTGCCAGCAGCCGCCCCGGGGGAAGCTCCTACAATGAGCAGTTCTTC.